This T cell receptor beta chain was captured by sequencing in a study of OX40 agonist ivuxolimab in advanced cancers. Study summary: Ivuxolimab, an agonistic anti-OX40 (CD134) antibody, was given to patients. Participants could have had prior anti-PD-1, anti-PD-L1 or anti-CTLA-4 therapy, and around 40% had some.

The protocol was immunoSEQ multiplex PCR, while the TCRdb copy is restricted to in-frame clones and leaves out a portion. The sample lists approximately 94,000 clones, 91% occurring once. V lost 0 bases, J lost 12 bases, and 12 bases lay in between. The CDR3 runs 13 residues. Germline V gene data show CDR1 as MGHRA and CDR2 as YSYEKL. V gene TRBV4-1 combines with J gene TRBJ2-1; D may correspond to TRBD1 or TRBD2 (5 bases each). This clonotype was obtained from an adult with an advanced solid tumor such as melanoma, head and neck, liver or kidney cancer. The starting material was CD4+ or CD8+ T cells sorted from blood, obtained in a trial of the OX40 agonist ivuxolimab. As DNA, the CDR3 is TGCGCCAGCAGCCAAGATATCCCGGGACGGCAGTTCTTC. Translated: CASSQDIPGRQFF.